This entry describes one T cell receptor (beta chain). This clonotype was observed a few times. The target of this receptor is not known. Per-nucleotide qualities are absent, and no much larger clonotype sits a single base away. A distance of 16 bases separates the germline ends of V and J, which lose 8 bases and 8 bases respectively. Spanning cysteine to phenylalanine, the CDR3 consists of 13 amino acids. The CDR3 DNA has 39 bases and is translated from base 1. Sequencing was carried out with an Illumina HiSeq 1500. TCRdb took the public reads, trimmed them with fastp at Q25, ran MiXCR for clone calling and kept in-frame beta chains. CDR3 protein sequences are deduplicated, and each keeps its most common genes and DNA. For this sample the table gives roughly 320,000 distinct CDR3 sequences, of which more than 9% were detected only once. The ten biggest clones cover around 4% of the sample. The data originate from a study of T cell repertoires in cytomegalovirus infection (dated by TCRdb to about 2019). Looking at the study overall: The HLA type of each donor mattered for the analysis, because public TCR beta signatures pointed to carriage of CMV infection along with the matching HLA type.

Overall study results and their limits: In both this cohort and an independent cohort of 350 to 400 donors, the cumulative frequency of public TCR beta family members distinguished carriers of CMV infection plus the relevant HLA type. The ex vivo response was dominated by HLA-C-restricted CMV-specific TCR beta clonotypes, and the single most frequent clonotype in two of eight donors was supplied by these HLA-C-restricted clonotypes.

The clonotype was recovered from a human donor in good health (CMV status not recorded). Some clones in this sample may be carry-over from other donors' samples. The V gene is TRBV5-3 and the J gene is TRBJ1-4, with the D gene not confidently named. TRBV5-3 is known as an ORF, though its function is uncertain. Sequenced input: PBMCs. The CDR3 amino acid sequence is: CASSSGRWEKLFF. The bases read TGTGCCAGCAGTTCAGGACGATGGGAAAAACTGTTTTTT.